This TCR beta chain was profiled in a study of shared clonotypes between healthy human individuals. Naive-designated CD8 cells lacked CD45RO, were positively enriched for CCR7, and omitted terminally differentiated effector memory CD45RA+ cells. V lost 7 bases and J 1 base, leaving 7 bases between the germline ends. In germline, CDR1 is LNHDA, CDR2 SQIVND (reference sequence). The CDR3 has 12 amino acids. Sequenced by immunoSEQ multiplex PCR; TCRdb stores in-frame clones only, minus some. Of about 2.1 million clones in the sample, about 94% were seen once. V usage is TRBV19 and J usage is TRBJ1-1; D gene uncertain. This receptor was identified in a man aged 18 to 30 in good health. Some clones in this sample may be carry-over from other donors' samples. Sequenced sample: naive CD8+ T cells from PBMCs. The CDR3 DNA is TGTGCCAGTAACCACGGGAACACTGAAGCTTTCTTT. Translation: CASNHGNTEAFF.